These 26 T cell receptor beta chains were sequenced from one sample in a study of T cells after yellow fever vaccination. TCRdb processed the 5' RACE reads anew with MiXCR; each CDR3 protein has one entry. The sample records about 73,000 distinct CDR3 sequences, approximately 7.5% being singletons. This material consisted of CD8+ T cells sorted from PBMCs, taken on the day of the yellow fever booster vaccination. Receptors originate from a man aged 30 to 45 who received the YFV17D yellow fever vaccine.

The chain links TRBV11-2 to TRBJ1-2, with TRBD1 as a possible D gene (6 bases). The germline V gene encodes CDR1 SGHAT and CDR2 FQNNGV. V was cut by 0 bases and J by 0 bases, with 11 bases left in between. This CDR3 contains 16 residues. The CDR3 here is CASSLDRDKSNYGYTF. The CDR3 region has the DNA TGTGCCAGCAGCTTAGATCGGGACAAATCTAACTATGGCTACACCTTC.

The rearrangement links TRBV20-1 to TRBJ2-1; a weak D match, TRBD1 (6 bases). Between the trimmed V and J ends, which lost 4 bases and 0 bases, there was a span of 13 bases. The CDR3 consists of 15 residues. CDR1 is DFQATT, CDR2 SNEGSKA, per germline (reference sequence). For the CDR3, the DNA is TGCAGTGCTATGGAACAGGGCCACTCCTACAATGAGCAGTTCTTC. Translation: CSAMEQGHSYNEQFF.

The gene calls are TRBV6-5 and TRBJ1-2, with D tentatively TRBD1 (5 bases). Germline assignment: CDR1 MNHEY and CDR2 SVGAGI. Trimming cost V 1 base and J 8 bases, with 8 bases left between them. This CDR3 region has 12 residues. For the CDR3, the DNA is TGTGCCAGCAGTTACTGGGGGGTGGGCTACACCTTC. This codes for CASSYWGVGYTF.

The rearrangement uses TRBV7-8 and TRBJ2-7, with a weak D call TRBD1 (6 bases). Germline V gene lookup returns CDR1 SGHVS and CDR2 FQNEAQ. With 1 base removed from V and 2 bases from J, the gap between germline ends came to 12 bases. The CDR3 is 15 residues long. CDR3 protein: CASSLERGLAYEQYF. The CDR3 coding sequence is TGTGCCAGCAGCTTAGAGAGGGGGTTGGCCTACGAGCAGTACTTC.

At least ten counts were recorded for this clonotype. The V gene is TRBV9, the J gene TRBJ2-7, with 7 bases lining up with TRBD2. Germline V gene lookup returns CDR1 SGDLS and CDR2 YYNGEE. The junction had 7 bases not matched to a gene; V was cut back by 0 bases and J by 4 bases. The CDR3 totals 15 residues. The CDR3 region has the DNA TGTGCCAGCAGCGTAGGTGGCGGGAGTCGGTACGAGCAGTACTTC. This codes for CASSVGGGSRYEQYF.

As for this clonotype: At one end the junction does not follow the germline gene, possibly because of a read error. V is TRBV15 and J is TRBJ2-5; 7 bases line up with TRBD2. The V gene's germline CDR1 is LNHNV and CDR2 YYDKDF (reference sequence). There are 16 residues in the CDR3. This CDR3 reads CSTSREAGVSEETQYF. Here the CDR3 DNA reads TGTTCCACCAGCAGAGAGGCGGGAGTTTCTGAAGAGACCCAGTACTTC.

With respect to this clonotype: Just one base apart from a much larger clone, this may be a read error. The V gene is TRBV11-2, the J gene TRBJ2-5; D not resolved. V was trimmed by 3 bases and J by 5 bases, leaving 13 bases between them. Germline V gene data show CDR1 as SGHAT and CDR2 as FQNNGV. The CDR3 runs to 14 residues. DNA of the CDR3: TGTGCCAGCAGCTTTTTGACCGGCTGTGAGACCCAGTACTTC. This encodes CASSFLTGCETQYF.

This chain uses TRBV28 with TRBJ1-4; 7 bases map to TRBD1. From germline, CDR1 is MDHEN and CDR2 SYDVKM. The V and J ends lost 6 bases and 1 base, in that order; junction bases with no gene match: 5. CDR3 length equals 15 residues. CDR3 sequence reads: CASRADRITNEKLFF. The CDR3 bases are TGTGCCAGCAGGGCGGACAGGATAACTAATGAAAAACTGTTTTTT.

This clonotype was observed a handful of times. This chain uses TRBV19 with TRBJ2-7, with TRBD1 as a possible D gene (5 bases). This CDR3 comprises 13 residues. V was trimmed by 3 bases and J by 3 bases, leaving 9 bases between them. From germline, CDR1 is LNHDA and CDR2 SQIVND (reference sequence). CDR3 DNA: TGTGCCAGTAGTATGACGCAGGGCTACGAGCAGTACTTC. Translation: CASSMTQGYEQYF.

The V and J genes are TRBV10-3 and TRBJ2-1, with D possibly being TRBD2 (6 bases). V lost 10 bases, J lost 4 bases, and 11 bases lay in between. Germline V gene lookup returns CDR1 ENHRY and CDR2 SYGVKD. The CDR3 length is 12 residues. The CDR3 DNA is TGTGCCACTACCGGGACTTACAATGAGCAGTTCTTC. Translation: CATTGTYNEQFF.

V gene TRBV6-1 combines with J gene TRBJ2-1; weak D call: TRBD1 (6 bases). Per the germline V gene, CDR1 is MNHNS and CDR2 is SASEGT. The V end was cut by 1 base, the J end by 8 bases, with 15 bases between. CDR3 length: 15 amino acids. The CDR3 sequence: CASSEGGQGFYEQFF. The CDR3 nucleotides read TGTGCCAGCAGTGAAGGAGGGCAGGGGTTCTATGAGCAGTTCTTC.

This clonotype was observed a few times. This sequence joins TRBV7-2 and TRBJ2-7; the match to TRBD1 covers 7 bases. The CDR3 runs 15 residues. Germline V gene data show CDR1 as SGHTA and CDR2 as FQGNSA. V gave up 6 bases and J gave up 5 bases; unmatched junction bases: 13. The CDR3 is CASSLGVTGQDEQYF. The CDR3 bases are TGTGCCAGCAGTCTCGGGGTGACAGGGCAAGACGAGCAGTACTTC.

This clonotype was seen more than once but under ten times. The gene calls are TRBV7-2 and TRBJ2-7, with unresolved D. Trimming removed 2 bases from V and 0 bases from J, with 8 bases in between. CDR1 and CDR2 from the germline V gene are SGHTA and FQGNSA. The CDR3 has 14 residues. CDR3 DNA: TGTGCCAGCAGCTTAAGCGTACCCTCCTACGAGCAGTACTTC. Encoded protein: CASSLSVPSYEQYF.

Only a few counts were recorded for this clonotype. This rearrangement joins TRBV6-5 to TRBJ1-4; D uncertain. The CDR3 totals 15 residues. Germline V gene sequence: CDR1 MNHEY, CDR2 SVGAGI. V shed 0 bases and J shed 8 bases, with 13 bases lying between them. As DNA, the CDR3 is TGTGCCAGCAGTTACTCGAACGGCCTCCCGGAAAAACTGTTTTTT. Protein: CASSYSNGLPEKLFF.

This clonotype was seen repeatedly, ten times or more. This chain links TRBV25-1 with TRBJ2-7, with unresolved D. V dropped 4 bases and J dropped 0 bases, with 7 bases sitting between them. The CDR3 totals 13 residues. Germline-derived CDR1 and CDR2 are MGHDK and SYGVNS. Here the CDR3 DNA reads TGTGCCAGCAGTGCCTCCCCCTCCTACGAGCAGTACTTC. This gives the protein CASSASPSYEQYF.

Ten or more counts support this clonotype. The CDR3 coding sequence is TGTGCCAGCAGCGTAGACGGGAAAACCGATAATTCACCCCTCCACTTT. The encoded protein is CASSVDGKTDNSPLHF. This rearrangement joins TRBV9 to TRBJ1-6; no clear D gene. This CDR3 contains 16 residues. Germline V gene sequence: CDR1 SGDLS, CDR2 YYNGEE. The V end lost 0 bases, the J end lost 5 bases, and 12 bases lay between the germline ends.

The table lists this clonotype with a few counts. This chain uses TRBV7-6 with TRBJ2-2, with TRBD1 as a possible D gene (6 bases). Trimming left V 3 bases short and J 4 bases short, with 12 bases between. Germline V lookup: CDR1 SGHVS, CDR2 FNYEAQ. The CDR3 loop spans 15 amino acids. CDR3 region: CASSLGTLFTGELFF. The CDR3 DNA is TGTGCCAGCAGCTTGGGGACACTTTTCACCGGGGAGCTGTTTTTT.

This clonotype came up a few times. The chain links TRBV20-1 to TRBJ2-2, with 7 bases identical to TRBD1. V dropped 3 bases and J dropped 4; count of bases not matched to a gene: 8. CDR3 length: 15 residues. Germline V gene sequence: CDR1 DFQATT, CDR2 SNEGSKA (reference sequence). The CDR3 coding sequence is TGCAGTGCTAGTTTCCGGGACAGAGCCACCGGGGAGCTGTTTTTT. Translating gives CSASFRDRATGELFF.

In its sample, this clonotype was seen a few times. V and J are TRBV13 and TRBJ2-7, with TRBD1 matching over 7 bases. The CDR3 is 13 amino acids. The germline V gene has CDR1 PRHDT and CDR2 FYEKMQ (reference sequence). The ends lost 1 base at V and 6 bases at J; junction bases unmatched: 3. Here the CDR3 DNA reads TGTGCCAGCAGCTTAGAAGGGGGCGTCGAGCAGTACTTC. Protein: CASSLEGGVEQYF.

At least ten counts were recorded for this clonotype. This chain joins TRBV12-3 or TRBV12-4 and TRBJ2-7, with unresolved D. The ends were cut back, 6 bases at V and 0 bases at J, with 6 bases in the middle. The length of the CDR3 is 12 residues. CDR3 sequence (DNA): TGTGCCAGCAGCCAAAGCTCCTACGAGCAGTACTTC. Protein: CASSQSSYEQYF.

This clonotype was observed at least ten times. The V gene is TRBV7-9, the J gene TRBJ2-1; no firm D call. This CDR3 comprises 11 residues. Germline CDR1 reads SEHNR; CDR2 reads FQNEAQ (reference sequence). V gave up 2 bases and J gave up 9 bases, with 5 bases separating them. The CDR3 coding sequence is TGTGCCAGCAGCTTAACGCCTGAGCAGTTCTTC. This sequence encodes CASSLTPEQFF.

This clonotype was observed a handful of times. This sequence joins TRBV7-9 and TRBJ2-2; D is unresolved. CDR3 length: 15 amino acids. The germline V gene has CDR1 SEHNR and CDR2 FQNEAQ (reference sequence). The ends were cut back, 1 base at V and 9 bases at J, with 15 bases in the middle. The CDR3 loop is CASSLVGERTRELFF. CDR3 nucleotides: TGTGCCAGCAGCTTAGTCGGTGAGAGGACCCGGGAGCTGTTTTTT. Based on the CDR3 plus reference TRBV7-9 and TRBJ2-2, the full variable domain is DTGVSQNPRHKITKRGQNVTFRCDPISEHNRLYWYRQTLGQGPEFLTYFQNEAQLEKSRLLSDRFSAERPKGSFSTLEIQRTEQGDSAMYLCASSLVGERTRELFFGEGSRLTVL.

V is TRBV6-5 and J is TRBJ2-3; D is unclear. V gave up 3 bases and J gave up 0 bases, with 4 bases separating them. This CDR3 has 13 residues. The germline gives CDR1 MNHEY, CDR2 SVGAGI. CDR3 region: CASSYLSTDTQYF. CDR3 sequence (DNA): TGTGCCAGCAGTTATCTGAGCACAGATACGCAGTATTTT.

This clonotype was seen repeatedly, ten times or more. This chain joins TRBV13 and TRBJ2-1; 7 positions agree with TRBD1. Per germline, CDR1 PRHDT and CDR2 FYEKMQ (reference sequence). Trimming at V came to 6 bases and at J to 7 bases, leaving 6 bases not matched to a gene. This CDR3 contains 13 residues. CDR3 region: CASSTGDRNEQFF. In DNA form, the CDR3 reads TGTGCCAGCAGTACAGGGGACCGTAATGAGCAGTTCTTC.

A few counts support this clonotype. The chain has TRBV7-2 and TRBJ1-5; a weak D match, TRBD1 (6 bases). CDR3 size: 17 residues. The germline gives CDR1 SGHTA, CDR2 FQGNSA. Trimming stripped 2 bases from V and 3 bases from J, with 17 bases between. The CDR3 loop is CASSLSDRPGFNQPQHF. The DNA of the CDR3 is TGTGCCAGCAGCTTATCGGACAGACCCGGGTTCAATCAGCCCCAGCATTTT.

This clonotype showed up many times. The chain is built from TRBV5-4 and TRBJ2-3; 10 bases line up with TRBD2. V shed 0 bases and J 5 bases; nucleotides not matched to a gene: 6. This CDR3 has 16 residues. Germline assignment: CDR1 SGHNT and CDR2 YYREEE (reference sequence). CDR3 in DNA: TGTGCCAGCAGCTTGGACCTAGCGGGAGTCAGAGATACGCAGTATTTT. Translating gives CASSLDLAGVRDTQYF.